Listed below are T cell receptor beta chains from one sample, sequenced in a study of T cells after yellow fever vaccination. TCRdb reprocessed the 5' RACE reads via MiXCR and lists one record per CDR3 protein. The data hold some 300,000 distinct CDR3 sequences, with 8.7% observed a single time. The specimen comprised CD4+ T cells sorted from PBMCs, sampled 5 days after the yellow fever booster vaccination. These receptors all come from a man aged 18 to 30 who received the YFV17D yellow fever vaccine. The CDR3 runs from the conserved cysteine through the conserved F or W.

len	v_gene	j_gene	CDR3aa
16	TRBV18	TRBJ2-3	CASSPPAGGIADTQYF
15	TRBV4-3	TRBJ2-3	CASSRLQGFTDTQYF
15	TRBV5-4	TRBJ2-5	CASSYAGGPQETQYF
11	TRBV20-1	TRBJ1-1	CSARTGTVAFF
13	TRBV5-6	TRBJ1-4	CASSLFPNEKLFF
16	TRBV20-1	TRBJ1-6	CSASSRPSSYNSPLHF
15	TRBV10-3	TRBJ1-2	CAISEPAGVSDGYTF
16	TRBV4-3	TRBJ2-1	CASSPSGGLHFDEQFF
14	TRBV7-9	TRBJ2-3	CASSRGGVTDTQYF
13	TRBV24-1	TRBJ1-1	CATRKNEGTEAFF
12	TRBV12-3/TRBV12-4	TRBJ2-2	CASSPDTGELFF
17	TRBV20-1	TRBJ1-6	CSARDPRHRTYNSPLHF
15	TRBV18	TRBJ1-2	CASSPGGQGVDGYTF